The next 27 T cell receptor beta chains were all read from a single sample in a study of T cell responses to AZD1222 COVID-19 vaccine. The data were produced by immunoSEQ multiplex PCR, yet TCRdb's version contains in-frame clones alone and is incomplete. Here the sample spans about 74,000 clones, approximately 90% being singletons. Material: peripheral blood, obtained 28 days after the second AZD1222 dose. These receptors were obtained from an adult who received the AZD1222 COVID-19 vaccine.

This clone was seen once. The chain carries TRBV7-2 and TRBJ2-5; D is unclear. V was trimmed by 5 bases and J by 6 bases, leaving 10 bases between them. The CDR3 sequence is 12 residues long. CDR1 and CDR2 (germline): SGHTA, FQGNSA. The DNA for the CDR3 is TGTGCCAGCAGCGTCAATAGACAGACCCAGTACTTC. Its protein product is CASSVNRQTQYF.

The V call is TRBV27, the J call TRBJ2-5; D not certain. Germline CDR1 and CDR2: MNHEY and SMNVEV (reference sequence). The V end was cut by 8 bases, the J end by 9 bases, with 22 bases between. The CDR3 consists of 14 residues. For the CDR3, the DNA is TGTGCCAGCCACTCCCGAGGACCCCTTCGGGCCCAGTACTTC. Protein: CASHSRGPLRAQYF.

The gene calls are TRBV3-1 (or the pseudogene TRBV3-2) and TRBJ1-2; 8 bases align to TRBD1. Germline loops: CDR1 LGHDT, CDR2 YNNKEL (reference sequence). This CDR3 is 14 amino acids long. J lost 7 bases, V lost 3 bases, and 7 bases had no gene match. In DNA form, the CDR3 reads TGTGCCAGCAGCCAGGCGACAGGGGTTAGTGGCTACACCTTC. Protein: CASSQATGVSGYTF.

The genes are TRBV28 and TRBJ2-5, with 7 positions matching TRBD2. This CDR3 has 15 amino acids. Germline V gene lookup returns CDR1 MDHEN and CDR2 SYDVKM. Germline trimming cut 6 bases from V and 3 bases from J; bases unmatched to any gene: 10. The CDR3 region has the DNA TGTGCCAGCAGCACCTCTAAGCTAGCGGAAGAGACCCAGTACTTC. Residues: CASSTSKLAEETQYF.

This chain connects TRBV7-2 to TRBJ1-5; the match to TRBD1 covers 7 bases. CDR1 SGHTA and CDR2 FQGNSA come from the germline V gene. V shed 5 bases and J 7 bases; nucleotides not matched to a gene: 5. This CDR3 comprises 13 residues. CDR3: CASSTDRTQPQHF. The CDR3, as DNA: TGTGCCAGCAGCACGGACAGGACGCAGCCCCAGCATTTT. Filled out from reference TRBV7-2 and TRBJ1-5, the complete variable domain reads GAGVSQSPSNKVTEKGKDVELRCDPISGHTALYWYRQSLGQGLEFLIYFQGNSAPDKSGLPSDRFSAERTGGSVSTLTIQRTQQEDSAVYLCASSTDRTQPQHFGDGTRLSIL.

The V call is TRBV24-1, the J call TRBJ2-3; possible D gene TRBD1, 5 bases. Germline V gene data show CDR1 as KGHDR and CDR2 as SFDVKD. Trimming left V 5 bases short and J 4 bases short, with 9 bases between. The CDR3 runs 13 residues. CDR3 residues: CATSVQGADTQYF. In DNA, the CDR3 is TGTGCCACCAGTGTTCAGGGTGCAGATACGCAGTATTTT.

The table lists this clone with a count of one. This chain connects TRBV10-3 to TRBJ1-2, with 10 bases fitting TRBD1. The germline V gene encodes CDR1 ENHRY and CDR2 SYGVKD. Trimming removed 7 bases from V and 5 bases from J; junction bases left unmatched: 7. This CDR3 has 14 amino acids. The CDR3 loop reads CAITDRGQNYGYTF. Here the CDR3 DNA reads TGTGCCATCACTGACAGGGGGCAGAATTATGGCTACACCTTC.

The chain is built from TRBV6-5 and TRBJ2-1; TRBD1 or TRBD2 may be the D gene (5 bases each). The length of the CDR3 is 15 residues. Looked up from germline, CDR1 is MNHEY and CDR2 is SVGAGI. V was shortened by 7 bases and J by 7 bases, with 20 bases between the two germline ends. Written as DNA, the CDR3 is TGTGCCAGCAATCCTCTAGGGACGACCAGGAATGAGCAGTTCTTC. Amino acids: CASNPLGTTRNEQFF.

The rearrangement links TRBV5-5 to TRBJ1-6; 7 bases line up with TRBD1. This CDR3 spans 15 amino acids. From germline, CDR1 is SGHKS and CDR2 YYEKEE (reference sequence). With 2 bases clipped from V and 6 bases from J, the junction kept 5 bases outside the gene matches. The DNA for the CDR3 is TGTGCCAGCAGCTTACCAACAGGGGTTAATTCACCCCTCCACTTT. It translates to CASSLPTGVNSPLHF.

The chain uses TRBV19 and TRBJ1-1; 8 bases are shared with TRBD1. The V segment lost 1 base and the J segment 4 bases; nucleotides outside the gene matches: 11. Germline CDR1 reads LNHDA; CDR2 reads SQIVND (reference sequence). The CDR3 has 17 residues. CDR3 DNA sequence: TGTGCCAGTAGTATAGTGACAGGGGCCCTGGGGACCACTGAAGCTTTCTTT. Protein sequence: CASSIVTGALGTTEAFF.

The chain carries TRBV2 and TRBJ2-2; D gene uncertain. CDR1 is SNHLY and CDR2 is FYNNEI in the germline V gene. Trimming pared 6 bases from V and 1 base from J, leaving 12 bases between. There are 15 residues in the CDR3. This chain's CDR3 is CASRRQVGNTGELFF. CDR3 DNA: TGTGCCAGCAGGCGGCAGGTGGGGAACACCGGGGAGCTGTTTTTT. Variable domain in full (rest from reference TRBV2 and TRBJ2-2): EPEVTQTPSHQVTQMGQEVILRCVPISNHLYFYWYRQILGQKVEFLVSFYNNEISEKSEIFDDQFSVERPDGSNFTLKIRSTKLEDSAMYFCASRRQVGNTGELFFGEGSRLTVL.

The chain combines TRBV30 with TRBJ1-3; no firm D call. Trimming took off 2 bases at V and 0 bases at J, with 5 bases between the two ends. The germline gives CDR1 GTSNPN, CDR2 SVGIG (reference sequence). CDR3 length equals 13 residues. CDR3: CAWSTSSGNTIYF. CDR3 sequence (DNA): TGTGCCTGGAGTACCAGCTCTGGAAACACCATATATTTT. Supplemented by reference TRBV30 and TRBJ1-3, the full variable domain reads SQTIHQWPATLVQPVGSPLSLECTVEGTSNPNLYWYRQAAGRGLQLLFYSVGIGQISSEVPQNLSASRPQDRQFILSSKKLLLSDSGFYLCAWSTSSGNTIYFGEGSWLTVV.

Comment on this clone: A read error may account for a junction end that differs from germline. This chain joins TRBV3-1 (or the pseudogene TRBV3-2) and TRBJ2-2, with D possibly TRBD2 on 7 matching bases. The CDR3 totals 16 residues. The V gene's germline CDR1 is LGHDT and CDR2 YNNKEL (reference sequence). This CDR3 reads CASTQGGVFVTGELFF. CDR3 DNA: TGTGCCAGCACCCAAGGGGGGGTTTTTGTCACCGGGGAGCTGTTTTTT.

CDR3 protein: CASRIQGNRANTIYF. Here the CDR3 DNA reads TGTGCCAGCAGAATCCAGGGGAACAGGGCGAACACCATATATTTT. V and J are TRBV21-1 and TRBJ1-3; the D call TRBD1 from the table was never checked on the DNA. TRBV21-1 is a pseudogene. CDR3 length: 15 amino acids.

For this clone: The sample holds other DNA sequences that translate to the same CDR3. The chain links TRBV7-8 to TRBJ2-7; D is unresolved. Germline-derived CDR1 and CDR2 are SGHVS and FQNEAQ. This CDR3 has 12 residues. V was clipped by 4 bases and J by 4 bases, with 8 bases between them. CDR3: CASSSAPYEQYF. The CDR3, as DNA: TGTGCCAGCAGCTCCGCCCCTTACGAGCAGTACTTC.

The chain recombines TRBV2 with TRBJ2-1, with D tentatively TRBD1 or TRBD2 (5 bases each). V lost 1 base and J 9 bases, leaving 10 bases between the germline ends. Germline lookup yields CDR1 SNHLY and CDR2 FYNNEI. The CDR3 is made up of 13 amino acids. The CDR3 here is CASSEGGIGEQFF. DNA of the CDR3: TGTGCCAGCAGTGAAGGGGGGATCGGTGAGCAGTTCTTC.

V usage is TRBV4-2 and J usage is TRBJ2-7; D ambiguous. This CDR3 has 15 amino acids. CDR1 LGHNA and CDR2 YNFKEQ come from the germline V gene. With 0 bases removed from V and 4 bases from J, the gap between germline ends came to 13 bases. CDR3 coding DNA: TGTGCCAGCAGCCAAGACCCCGGGCCTCAATACGAGCAGTACTTC. Translation: CASSQDPGPQYEQYF.

Of note for this clone: At the DNA level, this CDR3 is encoded by other sequences in the same sample as well. V usage is TRBV5-8 and J usage is TRBJ1-1; TRBD1 agrees at 7 bases. CDR3 size: 14 residues. The V and J ends lost 2 bases and 2 bases, in that order; junction bases with no gene match: 3. Germline CDR1 reads SGHTS; CDR2 reads YDEGEE. The CDR3 region has the DNA TGTGCCAGCAGCTTTAGGACAGGAAACACTGAAGCTTTCTTT. Its translation is CASSFRTGNTEAFF.

The chain employs TRBV9 and TRBJ2-5; TRBD2 might be the D (6 bases). In germline, CDR1 is SGDLS, CDR2 YYNGEE. The CDR3 is 14 residues long. Trimming pared 0 bases from V and 4 bases from J, leaving 10 bases between. The DNA of the CDR3 is TGTGCCAGCAGCGTAGAGGAGGGAGCAGAGACCCAGTACTTC. Its protein product is CASSVEEGAETQYF.

The chain has TRBV11-2 and TRBJ2-7; D not certain. This CDR3 spans 13 amino acids. Germline CDR1 reads SGHAT; CDR2 reads FQNNGV. The V end was cut by 1 base, the J end by 5 bases, with 9 bases between. The CDR3, as DNA: TGTGCCAGCAGCTTAGTGGGTCGGGACGAGCAGTACTTC. Protein sequence: CASSLVGRDEQYF.

This chain joins TRBV19 and TRBJ1-5; D may be TRBD1 (5 bases). V was trimmed by 4 bases and J by 5 bases, leaving 18 bases between them. The CDR3 runs to 16 residues. Germline values: CDR1 LNHDA, CDR2 SQIVND (reference sequence). The CDR3 DNA reads as TGTGCCAGTAGTAGGACCCGGGACGGCAACGATCAGCCCCAGCATTTT. The encoded protein is CASSRTRDGNDQPQHF.

The rearrangement uses TRBV19 and TRBJ1-5; 9 bases align to TRBD1. This CDR3 contains 16 residues. J lost 6 bases, V lost 4 bases, and 10 bases had no gene match. From germline, CDR1 is LNHDA and CDR2 SQIVND (reference sequence). This chain's CDR3 is CASSREATGGGQPQHF. The CDR3 coding sequence is TGTGCCAGTAGTAGGGAGGCGACAGGGGGAGGTCAGCCCCAGCATTTT.

The chain recombines TRBV6-2 or TRBV6-3 with TRBJ2-7; 7 positions agree with TRBD2. The V gene end was trimmed by 4 bases and the J gene end by 2 bases; junction bases not matched to a gene: 2. CDR3 length: 13 amino acids. In germline, CDR1 is MNHEY, CDR2 SVGEGT. For the CDR3, the DNA is TGTGCCAGCAGTTGGGGGGGAGCCTACGAGCAGTACTTC. Translated: CASSWGGAYEQYF.

The gene calls are TRBV18 and TRBJ1-2, with D possibly matching TRBD1 (5 bases). CDR3 length: 20 residues. Germline CDR1 is KGHSH and CDR2 is LQKENI. The V gene lost 2 bases and the J gene lost 2 bases, with 27 bases spanning the gap. The CDR3 sequence is CASSPTRAPQREGVNYGYTF. CDR3 bases: TGTGCCAGCTCACCAACCAGGGCCCCGCAGCGGGAAGGGGTAAACTATGGCTACACCTTC.

V and J are TRBV7-2 and TRBJ2-7; D may be TRBD1 or TRBD2 (5 bases each). The germline V gene has CDR1 SGHTA and CDR2 FQGNSA. The CDR3 is 16 amino acids. V dropped 1 base and J dropped 0 bases, with 13 bases sitting between them. In DNA form, the CDR3 reads TGTGCCAGCAGCTTAGAAGGGACGGTGAACTCCTACGAGCAGTACTTC. Translation gives CASSLEGTVNSYEQYF.

J is TRBJ2-1 and V is TRBV9, with D unresolved. The CDR3 spans 15 residues. Germline V gene sequence: CDR1 SGDLS, CDR2 YYNGEE. Trimming took off 0 bases at V and 8 bases at J, with 15 bases between the two ends. The CDR3 region has the DNA TGTGCCAGCAGCGTAGCATGGGCGCCCTCGGATGAGCAGTTCTTC. Its protein product is CASSVAWAPSDEQFF.

V gene TRBV6-6 combines with J gene TRBJ1-5; D gene ambiguous. This CDR3 contains 15 residues. From germline, CDR1 is MNHNY and CDR2 SVGAGI (reference sequence). V was clipped by 2 bases and J by 4 bases, with 12 bases between them. The CDR3 region has the DNA TGTGCCAGCAGTTACGGACGTAGGGTAAATCAGCCCCAGCATTTT. Translation gives CASSYGRRVNQPQHF.